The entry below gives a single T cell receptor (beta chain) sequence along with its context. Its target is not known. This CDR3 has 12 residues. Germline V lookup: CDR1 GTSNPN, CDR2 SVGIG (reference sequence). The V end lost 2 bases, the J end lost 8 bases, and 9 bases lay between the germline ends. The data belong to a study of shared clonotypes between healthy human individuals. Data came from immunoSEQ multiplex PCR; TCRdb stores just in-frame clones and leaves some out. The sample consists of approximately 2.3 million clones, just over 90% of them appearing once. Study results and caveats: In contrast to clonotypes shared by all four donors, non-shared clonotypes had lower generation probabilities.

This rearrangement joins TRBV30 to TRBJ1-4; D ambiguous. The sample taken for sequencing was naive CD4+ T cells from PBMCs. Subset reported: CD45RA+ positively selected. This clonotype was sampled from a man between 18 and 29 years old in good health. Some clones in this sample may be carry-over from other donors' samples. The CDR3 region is CAWSRLREKLFF. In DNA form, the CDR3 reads TGTGCCTGGAGTAGGCTTCGGGAAAAACTGTTTTTT.